The T cell receptor (beta chain) described here comes from a study of identical twins (TCRdb year 2016). In terms of the full investigation: To test whether fetal clonotypes persist, the study used deep sequencing on TCR alpha and beta repertoires from monozygotic twins, unrelated adults of various ages, and cord blood. To rule out contamination, the twin experiments were replicated at different times with different library preparation protocols. Overall study results and their limits: Out-of-frame TCR alpha sequences shared between twins showed an excess of low generation-probability sequences compared with coincidental sharing between unrelated individuals. Zero-insertion analyses could be partly confounded by invariant T cells such as MAIT and iNKT, although diverse VJ usage argued against such confounding for most clonotypes. Fewer insertions were carried by abundant cord blood beta clonotypes; a weaker similar trend was observed in young adult naive repertoires, while no such trend was observed in memory repertoires. Out-of-frame TCR alpha sharing in monozygotic twins was systematically underestimated by recombination models, whereas sharing between unrelated individuals was in agreement with the recombination models. In beta out-of-frame sequences, excess twin sharing was weaker, because having fewer shared sequences lowered the signal-to-noise ratio. Conclusions relied on cross-sectional statistical analysis, since the same donors could not be followed over many years.

All donors were healthy Caucasians. Three pairs of female monozygotic twins, all aged 18 to 29 years, made up the twin cohort. RNA for TCR libraries was isolated from peripheral blood mononuclear cells. The library was prepared using 5' RACE. Sequencing took place on an Illumina HiSeq 2000. Template switching added a universal primer binding site, and the final cDNA carried a unique molecular identifier that allowed TCR cDNA molecules to be counted accurately. First-strand cDNA for TCR alpha and beta chains was synthesized from specific primers in the conserved constant-segment region. To control for contamination, every cDNA library was double barcoded, receiving both a SMART-Mk sample barcode and Illumina barcodes. Two successive PCR steps introduced TruSeq adapter sequences along with Illumina sample barcodes. The TCR alpha and beta cDNA libraries were sequenced on the Illumina HiSeq platform using custom primers. The source study handled its data this way. MiGEC processed the raw reads to extract unique molecular identifiers, while MiXCR was used to determine the CDR3 positions. For each individual, recombination models were inferred using an EM algorithm with the repgenHMM and IGoR tools. The tcR package in R was used for shared clonotype analysis, with sharing normalized by the product of cloneset sizes. To study raw recombination free of thymic and clonal selection effects, out-of-frame nonproductive sequences were analyzed. Clones were called with MiXCR by TCRdb after fastp trimmed the public reads at Q25, and only in-frame beta chains were retained. Rows matching on CDR3 protein sequence are summarized as one entry with the most common DNA and genes. TCRdb's processing, not the authors', yielded these V and J calls. The sample table shows roughly 720,000 distinct CDR3 sequences, and 15% to 20% are seen once. The ten largest make up 10% to 15% of the sample.

For CDR1 and CDR2, the germline V gene lists SGDLS and YYNGEE. V ends up 4 bases short and J 2 bases short, with an unmatched junction base count of 10. The CDR3 starts with the cysteine, ends with the phenylalanine, and has 17 residues. Only the CDR3 part of the read is kept: 51 bases, read in frame from the first base. With regard to this clonotype: No cognate antigen has been identified for it. Base qualities are not at hand, and no much larger clone is one base apart.

This sample was also put to use in a study of T cells expressing NK-cell markers. Per the second study: In sorted CD3+CD56+NKG2C+, CD3+CD56+NKG2C- and CD3+CD56-NKG2C+ T-cell subsets from several donors, TCR beta-chain repertoires were profiled. Of the eight sequenced donors, seven were found to be HCMV-seropositive and one was found to be HCMV-seronegative. To restrict sorting to alphabetaTCR-expressing T cells, an anti-gammadeltaTCR antibody was added in several experiments. For over five donors, the dominant CD3+CD56+NKG2C+ clonotypes were among the top 10 CD8+ clonotypes and accounted for about 1.0-8% of CD8+ T cells. Those dominant clonotypes were again the most abundant among CD3+CD56-NKG2C+ cells in a handful of donors, at about 25-65%. Whether the expanded NKG2C-expressing T cell clones were specific for HCMV antigens remained unclear. The study sequenced eight donors, all healthy volunteers chosen at random: three men and five women. A commercial ELISA kit detecting HCMV-specific IgG in serum was used to determine HCMV serostatus. For roughly six donors, bulk peripheral blood T-cell repertoires were additionally sequenced from unsorted PBMC. Reads were demultiplexed and grouped by UMI with MIGEC, and clonotypes were assembled and quantified with MiTCR. To exclude erroneous sequences, only TCR cDNA sequences supported by at least two reads were retained. The tcR package was used for downstream repertoire analysis, with clonotypes matched between fractions based on CDR3 nucleotide sequence plus V segment. VDJmatch was used to annotate antigen specificity against VDJdb, with one amino acid substitution in CDR3 permitted.

This chain joins TRBV9 to TRBJ2-2, with 8 middle bases fitting TRBD2. Input material: PBMCs. This receptor was taken from a woman aged 18-35 years in good health. This receptor carries the CDR3 CASSSPGGGANTGELFF. The nucleotide sequence reads TGTGCCAGCAGCTCCCCGGGGGGGGGCGCAAACACCGGGGAGCTGTTTTTT.